These T cell receptor beta chains were read from a single sample in a study of vaccination and CD4 T cells after COVID-19. These receptors are not linked to any known antigen. Each CDR3 protein is one row after TCRdb ran MiXCR on the PCR reads. This sample has around 21,000 distinct CDR3 sequences, with approximately 52% found just once. The sample was CD4+ T cells from blood, cultured in vitro, taken after SARS-CoV-2 vaccination. All receptors come from a human donor who had recovered from COVID-19. Each CDR3 is given with its conserved first and last residue. D genes are given only for firm matches. The size field is filled for only some rows; it gives once, few, many or a size class.

abundance: once; d_gene: NA; j_gene: TRBJ1-4; v_gene: TRBV20-1; CDR3nt: TGCAGTGCTAGAGGACAGGCCGAAAAACTGTTTTTT; CDR3aa: CSARGQAEKLFF
abundance: NA; d_gene: NA; j_gene: TRBJ2-7; v_gene: TRBV5-1; CDR3nt: TGCGCCAGCAGCAAGGTGAACACCGGGGGCTCCTACGAGCAGTACTTC; CDR3aa: CASSKVNTGGSYEQYF
abundance: NA; d_gene: TRBD1; j_gene: TRBJ2-3; v_gene: TRBV5-1; CDR3nt: TGCGCCAGCAGCTCACAGGGGGCTGATACGCAGTATTTT; CDR3aa: CASSSQGADTQYF
abundance: few; d_gene: TRBD2; j_gene: TRBJ2-5; v_gene: TRBV2; CDR3nt: TGTGCCAGCAGTTACGGGGAGGGTTGGAAGACCCAGTACTTC; CDR3aa: CASSYGEGWKTQYF
abundance: few; d_gene: TRBD1; j_gene: TRBJ1-5; v_gene: TRBV19; CDR3nt: TGTGCCAGTAGTGAGACAGGGGCTCAGCCCCAGCATTTT; CDR3aa: CASSETGAQPQHF
abundance: few; d_gene: TRBD2; j_gene: TRBJ2-3; v_gene: TRBV20-1; CDR3nt: TGCAGTGCCGAATTGGGCGGGAGGGCAGATACGCAGTATTTT; CDR3aa: CSAELGGRADTQYF
abundance: NA; d_gene: NA; j_gene: TRBJ1-1; v_gene: TRBV7-2; CDR3nt: TGTGCCAGCAGCTTATCTGCAGGGGTGAACACTGAAGCTTTCTTT; CDR3aa: CASSLSAGVNTEAFF
abundance: NA; d_gene: NA; j_gene: TRBJ1-1; v_gene: TRBV19; CDR3nt: TGTGCCAGTAGTATTCCGAGTCAGGGGAACACTGAAGCTTTCTTT; CDR3aa: CASSIPSQGNTEAFF
abundance: NA; d_gene: NA; j_gene: TRBJ1-1; v_gene: TRBV11-3; CDR3nt: TGTGCCAGCAGCCGAAGATCAGGGCCGAACACTGAAGCTTTCTTT; CDR3aa: CASSRRSGPNTEAFF
abundance: NA; d_gene: NA; j_gene: TRBJ2-7; v_gene: TRBV19; CDR3nt: TGTGCCAGTAGCAGAGCGCCAGGGGCCTCCTACGAGCAGTACTTC; CDR3aa: CASSRAPGASYEQYF
abundance: NA; d_gene: NA; j_gene: TRBJ1-6; v_gene: TRBV10-3; CDR3nt: TGTGCCATCAGCCTGGGACTGAATAATTCACCCCTCCACTTT; CDR3aa: CAISLGLNNSPLHF
abundance: few; d_gene: TRBD1; j_gene: TRBJ1-5; v_gene: TRBV15; CDR3nt: TGTGCCACCAGCAGAGGGACAGGGGGACGGCAGCCCCAGCATTTT; CDR3aa: CATSRGTGGRQPQHF
abundance: NA; d_gene: NA; j_gene: TRBJ2-2; v_gene: TRBV10-3; CDR3nt: TGTGCCATCAGTGATGGGGCAGCCTCTAACACCGGGGAGCTGTTTTTT; CDR3aa: CAISDGAASNTGELFF
abundance: NA; d_gene: NA; j_gene: TRBJ1-2; v_gene: TRBV7-2; CDR3nt: TGTGCCAGCAGCTTAGACGGGGGGCGATATGGCTACACCTTC; CDR3aa: CASSLDGGRYGYTF
abundance: NA; d_gene: NA; j_gene: TRBJ2-1; v_gene: TRBV6-1; CDR3nt: TGTGCCAGCAGCCCGGAGAGCTCCTACAATGAGCAGTTCTTC; CDR3aa: CASSPESSYNEQFF
abundance: few; d_gene: NA; j_gene: TRBJ2-1; v_gene: TRBV7-9; CDR3nt: TGTGCCAGCAGCCCCCGATTGGAGAAGGATGAGCAGTTCTTC; CDR3aa: CASSPRLEKDEQFF